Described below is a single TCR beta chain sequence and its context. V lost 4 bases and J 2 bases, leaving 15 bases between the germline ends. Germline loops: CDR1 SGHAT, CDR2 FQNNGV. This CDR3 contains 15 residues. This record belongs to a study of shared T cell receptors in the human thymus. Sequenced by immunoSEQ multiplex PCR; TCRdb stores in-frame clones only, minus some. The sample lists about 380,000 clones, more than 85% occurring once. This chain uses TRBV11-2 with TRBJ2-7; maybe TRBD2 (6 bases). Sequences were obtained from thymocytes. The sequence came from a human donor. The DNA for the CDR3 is TGTGCCAGCAGCTCTCAAGGGACTTCCACCTACGAGCAGTACTTC. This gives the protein CASSSQGTSTYEQYF.